These 27 T cell receptor beta chains share one sample of origin, sequenced in a study of T cells in tuberculosis. Sorting used thawed, overnight-rested PBMC stained with anti-CD3, a viability dye and GMM-loaded CD1B tetramer. The CD1B tetramers carried C32 glucose monomycolate purified from Rhodococcus equi. The repertoire was sequenced with immunoSEQ multiplex PCR; TCRdb's copy has only in-frame clones and lacks some. The table shows approximately 60,000 clones, with approximately 81% occurring only once. The sample was CD1b-GMM tetramer-negative cells sorted from PBMCs. These receptors all come from an adult woman with latent tuberculosis.

V usage is TRBV29-1 and J usage is TRBJ1-1; no firm D call. V lost 6 bases to trimming and J lost 0 bases, with 14 bases between them. CDR3 size: 14 residues. Germline CDR1 reads SQVTM; CDR2 reads ANQGSEA. Here the CDR3 reads CSVEYRGMNTEAFF. DNA for the CDR3: TGCAGCGTCGAGTACAGAGGGATGAACACTGAAGCTTTCTTT.

The gene calls are TRBV2 and TRBJ2-7; 7 positions match TRBD1. V lost 7 bases and J lost 3; bases outside the gene matches: 3. Looked up from germline, CDR1 is SNHLY and CDR2 is FYNNEI. The CDR3 has 12 amino acids. The CDR3, as DNA: TGTGCCAGCAAAGGGGGCGACTACGAGCAGTACTTC. Translating it yields CASKGGDYEQYF.

The rearrangement uses TRBV29-1 and TRBJ2-7, with 9 bases fitting TRBD1. There are 13 residues in the CDR3. The V gene's germline CDR1 is SQVTM and CDR2 ANQGSEA. V was clipped by 7 bases and J by 3 bases; unmatched bases: 7. For the CDR3, the DNA is TGCAGCGCTGGGAAGGGACAGGGCTACGAGCAGTACTTC. It codes for CSAGKGQGYEQYF.

The CDR3, as DNA: TGTGCCAGCAGTAGAGAGGGACAGGGGTCCTACGAGCAGTACTTC. This encodes CASSREGQGSYEQYF. The chain joins TRBV27 to TRBJ2-7; TRBD1 matches 10 bases. This CDR3 has 15 amino acids. J gave up 1 base and V 5 bases, and 5 bases lay outside the gene matches. Germline values: CDR1 MNHEY, CDR2 SMNVEV (reference sequence).

The V gene is TRBV7-9, the J gene TRBJ1-1, with 9 bases aligning to TRBD1. Germline V CDR1 and CDR2: SEHNR, FQNEAQ (reference sequence). V was pared by 4 bases and J by 2 bases, with 11 bases of the junction left unmatched. CDR3 size: 17 residues. CDR3 amino acids: CASSSILRQGGNTEAFF. The CDR3 DNA follows: TGTGCCAGCAGCTCTATCCTTCGACAGGGGGGAAACACTGAAGCTTTCTTT.

The chain recombines TRBV4-1 with TRBJ2-3, with D possibly TRBD1 on 6 matching bases. Deletions cut 4 bases from V and 5 bases from J, with 16 bases between. The CDR3 loop spans 15 amino acids. Germline V gives CDR1 MGHRA, CDR2 YSYEKL. The CDR3 bases are TGCGCCAGCAGCCTGGGGGACATAGCGAGAGATACGCAGTATTTT. As protein: CASSLGDIARDTQYF.

The DNA of the CDR3 is TGTGCCAGCAGCCCTGTTCTAGCGGGAGGTAGCAAGACCCAGTACTTC. Translated, it gives CASSPVLAGGSKTQYF. The chain recombines TRBV7-6 with TRBJ2-5, with 11 positions matching TRBD2. This CDR3 has 16 amino acids. CDR1 is SGHVS and CDR2 is FNYEAQ in the germline V gene. V lost 5 bases and J lost 6; bases outside the gene matches: 11.

The J gene is TRBJ1-4, the V gene TRBV9; D is possibly TRBD1 (6 bases). CDR3 length equals 12 residues. Trimming took 7 bases from V and 5 from J, leaving 9 bases between them. CDR1 SGDLS and CDR2 YYNGEE come from the germline V gene. The CDR3 sequence: CASGTGNEKLFF. CDR3 in DNA: TGTGCCAGCGGCACAGGGAATGAAAAACTGTTTTTT. The variable domain in full, completed from reference TRBV9 and TRBJ1-4, reads DSGVTQTPKHLITATGQRVTLRCSPRSGDLSVYWYQQSLDQGLQFLIQYYNGEERAKGNILERFSAQQFPDLHSELNLSSLELGDSALYFCASGTGNEKLFFGSGTQLSVL.

V is TRBV7-3 and J is TRBJ1-4; D remains unclear. From germline, CDR1 is SGHTA and CDR2 FQGTGA. The CDR3 extends over 14 amino acids. V was clipped by 5 bases and J by 3 bases, with 10 bases between them. Written as DNA, the CDR3 is TGTGCCAGCAGCCTAGGTGCGGCTAATGAAAAACTGTTTTTT. This sequence encodes CASSLGAANEKLFF.

This chain connects TRBV6-5 to TRBJ1-5; 7 bases are a match to TRBD1. The V and J ends lost 3 bases and 7 bases, in that order; junction bases with no gene match: 6. This CDR3 comprises 14 residues. Per the germline V gene, CDR1 is MNHEY and CDR2 is SVGAGI. CDR3 sequence reads: CASSYRAGGQPQHF. The CDR3, as DNA: TGTGCCAGCAGTTATAGGGCAGGGGGGCAGCCCCAGCATTTT.

The rearrangement joins TRBV4-1 to TRBJ2-3; 9 bases fit TRBD2. V lost 0 bases to trimming and J lost 1 base; unmatched junction nucleotides: 8. CDR1 and CDR2 (germline): MGHRA, YSYEKL. The CDR3 has 18 amino acids. CDR3 amino acids: CASSQDRLAGVGTDTQYF. CDR3 DNA: TGCGCCAGCAGCCAAGATAGGTTAGCGGGAGTTGGCACAGATACGCAGTATTTT.

The rearrangement uses TRBV14 and TRBJ2-3; D not resolved. The germline gives CDR1 SGHDN, CDR2 FVKESK. Trimming stripped 0 bases from V and 2 bases from J, with 6 bases between. This CDR3 contains 14 residues. Here the CDR3 reads CASSQDLVTDTQYF. CDR3 bases: TGTGCCAGCAGCCAAGACCTAGTCACAGATACGCAGTATTTT.

This clone is a singleton in its sample. The chain recombines TRBV5-5 with TRBJ1-1; possibly TRBD1 for D (5 bases). Germline CDR1 SGHKS, CDR2 YYEKEE (reference sequence). The CDR3 is 14 residues long. The V end lost 2 bases, the J end lost 5 bases, and 13 bases lay between the germline ends. CDR3 in DNA: TGTGCCAGCAGCTTACTAGCCGGGGGTACTGAAGCTTTCTTT. Translated, it gives CASSLLAGGTEAFF.

This clone was counted between two and nine times. The chain is built from TRBV28 and TRBJ2-1, with D perhaps TRBD1 (6 bases). Between the trimmed V and J ends, which lost 0 bases and 7 bases, there was a span of 16 bases. In germline, CDR1 is MDHEN, CDR2 SYDVKM. The CDR3 spans 16 residues. CDR3 bases: TGTGCCAGCAGTTTATGGGGGGCGGATCCGTGGAATGAGCAGTTCTTC. As protein: CASSLWGADPWNEQFF.

This clone was recorded once. For the CDR3, the DNA is TGCGCCAGCAGCCAACGGGGGCGGGGGGGCGGTGAGCAGTTCTTC. It specifies CASSQRGRGGGEQFF. This sequence joins TRBV4-3 and TRBJ2-1, with 9 bases fitting TRBD2. The CDR3 totals 15 residues. Germline V gene sequence: CDR1 LGHNA, CDR2 YSLEER. V lost 2 bases to trimming and J lost 9 bases; unmatched junction nucleotides: 8.

The chain couples TRBV6-5 to TRBJ1-2; D unclear. The germline V and J ends were trimmed by 5 bases and 7 bases, with 20 bases remaining between them. This CDR3 contains 15 residues. CDR1 and CDR2 (germline): MNHEY, SVGAGI. For the CDR3, the DNA is TGTGCCAGCAGTCCCAACCAACAGAAATCCCCTGGCTACACCTTC. It specifies CASSPNQQKSPGYTF.

This clone was counted a few times. V gene TRBV28 combines with J gene TRBJ1-2; D unclear. V lost 6 bases and J lost 5, with 10 bases in between. CDR1 and CDR2 (germline): MDHEN, SYDVKM. This CDR3 has 12 amino acids. The CDR3 nucleotides are TGTGCCAGCAGACCCCCAACTTATGGCTACACCTTC. It is translated as CASRPPTYGYTF.

The genes are TRBV5-1 and TRBJ2-5; possible D gene TRBD2, 6 bases. This CDR3 has 15 residues. CDR1 is SGHRS, CDR2 YFSETQ, per germline. Trimming took 4 bases from V and 4 from J, leaving 17 bases between them. CDR3 coding DNA: TGCGCCAGCAGCCCCCAGGGAGGCGGTGGAGAGACCCAGTACTTC. Its translation is CASSPQGGGGETQYF.

The chain couples TRBV6-5 to TRBJ2-3, with 7 bases identical to TRBD1. J lost 3 bases, V lost 0 bases, and 3 bases had no gene match. The V gene's germline CDR1 is MNHEY and CDR2 SVGAGI. The CDR3 is made up of 15 amino acids. The CDR3 here is CASSYSGGWTDTQYF. The CDR3 nucleotides read TGTGCCAGCAGTTACTCAGGGGGCTGGACAGATACGCAGTATTTT.

This clone was picked up one time. This chain joins TRBV10-3 and TRBJ2-1; 7 bases map to TRBD1. Per germline, CDR1 ENHRY and CDR2 SYGVKD. V was clipped by 0 bases and J by 6 bases; unmatched bases: 14. The CDR3 totals 18 residues. The CDR3 nucleotides are TGTGCCATCAGTGAGTCGGCCCCGGGGACAGCGAGTATCAATGAGCAGTTCTTC. Encoded protein: CAISESAPGTASINEQFF.

The chain is built from TRBV7-6 and TRBJ2-1; 9 bases line up with TRBD2. The CDR3 runs 21 residues. CDR1 is SGHVS and CDR2 is FNYEAQ in the germline V gene. V was pared by 1 base and J by 9 bases, with 25 bases of the junction left unmatched. CDR3 bases: TGTGCCAGCAGCTTAGTAGACCTTAGGCGACCAGCGGGAGGTCCTTCGGTTGAGCAGTTCTTC. Translating it yields CASSLVDLRRPAGGPSVEQFF.

The rearrangement links TRBV10-3 to TRBJ2-1, with 12 bases aligning to TRBD1. The V gene end was trimmed by 4 bases and the J gene end by 7 bases; junction bases not matched to a gene: 14. The CDR3 is made up of 18 amino acids. The germline V gene has CDR1 ENHRY and CDR2 SYGVKD. Written as DNA, the CDR3 is TGTGCCATCAGTGCCGGGACAGGGGGCGTTATTGCCGCAAATGAGCAGTTCTTC. Translation gives CAISAGTGGVIAANEQFF.

In this sample, this clone turned up once. At one boundary the junction diverges from the germline segment, which might be a read error. The gene calls are TRBV29-1 and TRBJ1-1, with D possibly matching TRBD1 (6 bases). Germline-derived CDR1 and CDR2 are SQVTM and ANQGSEA. The CDR3 runs to 13 residues. The CDR3 here is CSGEGGANPEAFF. Written as DNA, the CDR3 is TGCAGCGGGGAAGGGGGGGCGAACCCTGAAGCTTTCTTT. Full variable domain (missing parts from reference TRBV29-1 and TRBJ1-1): SAVISQKPSRDICQRGTSLTIQCQVDSQVTMMFWYRQQPGQSLTLIATANQGSEATYESGFVIDKFPISRPNLTFSTLTVSNMSPEDSSIYLCSGEGGANPEAFFGQGTRLTVV.

The chain uses TRBV4-2 and TRBJ2-4; no firm D call. The CDR3 consists of 14 residues. The germline gives CDR1 LGHNA, CDR2 YNFKEQ. The V and J ends lost 4 bases and 4 bases respectively, with 11 bases between them. CDR3 sequence reads: CASSLPDGKNIQYF. The CDR3 DNA reads TGTGCCAGCAGCCTACCCGACGGGAAAAACATTCAGTACTTC.

The chain uses TRBV7-9 and TRBJ2-1, with 14 nucleotides matching TRBD2. Germline CDR1 is SEHNR and CDR2 is FQNEAQ (reference sequence). CDR3 length equals 14 residues. The junction had 5 bases not matched to a gene; V was cut back by 2 bases and J by 14 bases. The CDR3 loop is CASSLTGTSGSKFF. DNA for the CDR3: TGTGCCAGCAGCTTAACTGGGACTAGCGGGAGTAAGTTCTTC. Full variable domain (missing parts from reference TRBV7-9 and TRBJ2-1): DTGVSQNPRHKITKRGQNVTFRCDPISEHNRLYWYRQTLGQGPEFLTYFQNEAQLEKSRLLSDRFSAERPKGSFSTLEIQRTEQGDSAMYLCASSLTGTSGSKFFGPGTRLTVL.

V is TRBV2 and J is TRBJ2-7; a weak D match, TRBD2 (5 bases). Trimming cost V 2 bases and J 7 bases, with 21 bases left between them. This CDR3 comprises 16 residues. Germline-derived CDR1 and CDR2 are SNHLY and FYNNEI. The CDR3 nucleotides read TGTGCCAGCAGTGAAACGAACGGCGGAGCGGTGCGGGAGCAGTACTTC. Residues: CASSETNGGAVREQYF. Looking up the rest from reference TRBV2 and TRBJ2-7 gives the full variable domain: EPEVTQTPSHQVTQMGQEVILRCVPISNHLYFYWYRQILGQKVEFLVSFYNNEISEKSEIFDDQFSVERPDGSNFTLKIRSTKLEDSAMYFCASSETNGGAVREQYFGPGTRLTVT.

The chain employs TRBV2 and TRBJ2-3; 9 nucleotides align to TRBD2. Germline loops: CDR1 SNHLY, CDR2 FYNNEI. The trim removed 5 bases at V and 2 bases at J, leaving 5 bases unmatched. There are 15 residues in the CDR3. DNA of the CDR3: TGTGCCAGCAGTCCGCGGGGGGGCGACACAGATACGCAGTATTTT. The encoded protein is CASSPRGGDTDTQYF.